The next 21 T cell receptor beta chains were all read from a single sample in a study of blood T cells in healthy people across ages. Then a second PCR, running roughly 7 to 12 cycles, was carried out with a sample-barcoded 5' primer and a J-beta primer mix. TCRdb re-called the 5' RACE reads through MiXCR, storing one row per CDR3 protein. The sample has over a million distinct CDR3 sequences, 40% to 50% seen once. Sequenced material: blood. The receptors originated from a woman younger than 30 in good health.

This clonotype occurred a few times. This rearrangement joins TRBV28 to TRBJ1-1; TRBD1 matches 7 bases. V dropped 2 bases and J dropped 2; count of bases not matched to a gene: 11. The CDR3 is 17 residues long. Per germline, CDR1 MDHEN and CDR2 SYDVKM. The CDR3 spells CASSLTHPGQKNTEAFF. Here the CDR3 DNA reads TGTGCCAGCAGTTTAACCCACCCGGGACAGAAAAACACTGAAGCTTTCTTT.

The chain carries TRBV6-5 and TRBJ1-2; unclear D gene. V lost 5 bases and J 7 bases, leaving 11 bases between the germline ends. Germline-derived CDR1 and CDR2 are MNHEY and SVGAGI. CDR3 length: 12 residues. The CDR3 sequence: CASSTLGVGYTF. The CDR3 DNA reads TGTGCCAGCAGTACCTTAGGAGTTGGCTACACCTTC.

The V gene is TRBV20-1, the J gene TRBJ2-7; 13 bases align to TRBD2. This CDR3 is 19 amino acids long. After removal of 6 bases from V and 1 base from J, the junction contained 18 bases not matched to a gene. Per the germline V gene, CDR1 is DFQATT and CDR2 is SNEGSKA (reference sequence). The CDR3 region has the DNA TGCAGTGCCGGTCGGACTAGCGGGAGAATCGGAATCGTATCCTACGAGCAGTACTTC. As protein: CSAGRTSGRIGIVSYEQYF.

A remark on this clonotype: The junction shows a germline mismatch at one end, possibly a read error. This chain joins TRBV7-9 and TRBJ1-6; D remains unclear. The germline V gene encodes CDR1 SEHNR and CDR2 FQNEAQ (reference sequence). The CDR3 has 13 amino acids. CDR3 sequence: CASSWAADSPPHF. CDR3 DNA: TGTGCCAGCAGCTGGGCAGCGGATTCACCCCCCCACTTT.

Comments on this clonotype: A much more abundant neighbour one base away suggests this may be a read error. This chain joins TRBV25-1 and TRBJ2-7; D gene uncertain. In germline, CDR1 is MGHDK, CDR2 SYGVNS. The CDR3 runs to 11 residues. The CDR3 here is CTSAYSYEQYF. The CDR3 DNA is TGTACCAGCGCCTACTCCTACGAGCAGTACTTC.

V is TRBV5-1 and J is TRBJ2-4; D is perhaps TRBD2 (7 bases). The DNA end lines up better with TRBJ2-5; the J call may be wrong. Germline CDR1 is SGHRS and CDR2 is YFSETQ. This CDR3 is built from 15 residues. The DNA for the CDR3 is TGCGCCAGCAGCCAAAGGGGGGGGTCTGAAGAGACCCAGTACTTC. Protein product: CASSQRGGSEETQYF.

This clonotype was observed a few times. The V gene is TRBV7-9, the J gene TRBJ2-1; tentative D call: TRBD1 (5 bases). V shed 6 bases and J shed 3 bases, with 12 bases lying between them. Per the germline V gene, CDR1 is SEHNR and CDR2 is FQNEAQ (reference sequence). The CDR3 runs to 14 residues. The CDR3 region is CASSYRTIYNEQFF. CDR3 DNA sequence: TGTGCCAGCAGTTATAGGACAATCTACAATGAGCAGTTCTTC.

This chain connects TRBV10-3 to TRBJ2-7, with D perhaps assigned TRBD1 or TRBD2 (5 bases each). V shed 0 bases and J shed 7 bases, with 25 bases lying between them. CDR3 size: 18 residues. Germline CDR1 reads ENHRY; CDR2 reads SYGVKD. DNA for the CDR3: TGTGCCATCAGTGAGTCGGGACCAGGGTCCGCTATTGACAATGAGCAGTACTTC. Its translation: CAISESGPGSAIDNEQYF.

This chain uses TRBV7-9 with TRBJ1-2; possibly TRBD1 for D (5 bases). V shed 11 bases and J shed 3 bases, with 13 bases lying between them. Germline V gene sequence: CDR1 SEHNR, CDR2 FQNEAQ (reference sequence). The CDR3 is 12 amino acids. This chain's CDR3 is CAVRVTDYGYTF. For the CDR3, the DNA is TGTGCCGTCAGAGTGACAGACTATGGCTACACCTTC.

The chain combines TRBV4-1 with TRBJ2-1, with 7 bases that match TRBD2. This CDR3 is built from 17 residues. CDR1 is MGHRA, CDR2 YSYEKL, per germline. Germline trimming cut 3 bases from V and 0 bases from J; bases unmatched to any gene: 8. The CDR3 sequence is CASSQGGAGSSYNEQFF. The CDR3 DNA sequence: TGCGCCAGCAGCCAGGGGGGAGCGGGGAGCTCCTACAATGAGCAGTTCTTC.

V usage is TRBV4-2 and J usage is TRBJ2-3; 7 bases match TRBD2. J was trimmed by 4 bases and V by 3 bases; bases with no gene match: 7. The CDR3 runs to 15 residues. Germline values: CDR1 LGHNA, CDR2 YNFKEQ. Here the CDR3 DNA reads TGTGCCAGCAGCCAGGGAGCGGGGTCTCCAGATACGCAGTATTTT. Translation gives CASSQGAGSPDTQYF.

V usage is TRBV4-1 and J usage is TRBJ2-3, with D hard to call. V lost 0 bases to trimming and J lost 6 bases, with 10 bases between them. The CDR3 extends over 14 amino acids. CDR1 and CDR2 from the germline V gene are MGHRA and YSYEKL. The CDR3 spells CASSQDRSVDTQYF. The CDR3 DNA follows: TGCGCCAGCAGCCAAGATCGTTCGGTGGATACGCAGTATTTT.

V gene TRBV6-1 combines with J gene TRBJ2-5, with 12 bases lining up with TRBD2. Germline V gene sequence: CDR1 MNHNS, CDR2 SASEGT. Trimming removed 4 bases from V and 11 bases from J; junction bases left unmatched: 11. The CDR3 extends over 15 amino acids. In DNA form, the CDR3 reads TGTGCCAGCAGTGTACGACTAGCGGGAGACAATGAGCAGTACTTC. It yields the protein CASSVRLAGDNEQYF.

This chain joins TRBV7-3 and TRBJ2-1; 10 nucleotides match TRBD2. After removal of 5 bases from V and 8 bases from J, the junction contained 15 bases not matched to a gene. The CDR3 contains 17 residues. Per germline, CDR1 SGHTA and CDR2 FQGTGA. CDR3 protein: CASSQSSGGPLIDEQFF. The CDR3 DNA reads as TGTGCCAGCAGCCAGTCTAGCGGGGGCCCCCTTATCGATGAGCAGTTCTTC.

The V call is TRBV25-1, the J call TRBJ1-2, with TRBD1 identical over 9 bases. Trimming took 4 bases from V and 8 from J; bases not matched to a gene: 5. The CDR3 totals 13 residues. Germline values: CDR1 MGHDK, CDR2 SYGVNS. As DNA, the CDR3 is TGTGCCAGCAGTGCGGACAGGGGTCAGGGCTACACCTTC. Its translation is CASSADRGQGYTF.

The rearrangement joins TRBV7-2 to TRBJ2-3, with a tentative D call TRBD2 (6 bases). The CDR3 consists of 17 residues. With 2 bases removed from V and 5 bases from J, the gap between germline ends came to 20 bases. Germline loops: CDR1 SGHTA, CDR2 FQGNSA. CDR3 in DNA: TGTGCCAGCAGCTTACGTCGCAGGAGGGCCTTTCTAGATACGCAGTATTTT. Encoded protein: CASSLRRRRAFLDTQYF.

The table lists this clonotype with a few counts. The chain recombines TRBV4-1 with TRBJ2-5; 9 positions agree with TRBD2. In germline, CDR1 is MGHRA, CDR2 YSYEKL. The V and J ends lost 1 base and 1 base, in that order; junction bases with no gene match: 7. There are 17 residues in the CDR3. The CDR3 DNA sequence: TGCGCCAGCAGCCAAGTCGTTAGCGGGGGACTCCAAGAGACCCAGTACTTC. This gives the protein CASSQVVSGGLQETQYF.

This clonotype has just a few counts. This chain's CDR3 is CASSQPGSGVGELFF. The CDR3 nucleotides are TGTGCCAGCAGCCAGCCGGGGAGCGGCGTCGGGGAGCTGTTTTTT. The V call is TRBV7-8, the J call TRBJ2-2; D possibly corresponds to TRBD2 (5 bases). The V end was cut by 5 bases, the J end by 7 bases, with 17 bases between. The CDR3 contains 15 residues. CDR1 SGHVS and CDR2 FQNEAQ come from the germline V gene.

In this sample, this clonotype turned up a few times. The chain carries TRBV20-1 and TRBJ2-7; D gene ambiguous. The V gene lost 1 base and the J gene lost 1 base, with 11 bases spanning the gap. CDR1 DFQATT and CDR2 SNEGSKA come from the germline V gene (reference sequence). The CDR3 is 14 residues long. CDR3 protein: CSARGGYGSYEQYF. In DNA form, the CDR3 reads TGCAGTGCTAGAGGGGGTTACGGATCCTACGAGCAGTACTTC.

This clonotype was recorded a few times. The rearrangement uses TRBV10-3 and TRBJ2-7, with TRBD2 matching over 13 bases. The V segment lost 10 bases and the J segment 6 bases; nucleotides outside the gene matches: 9. The CDR3 loop spans 14 amino acids. CDR1 ENHRY and CDR2 SYGVKD come from the germline V gene. CDR3 region: CATVGLAGPGEQYF. CDR3 nucleotide sequence: TGTGCCACCGTGGGACTAGCGGGACCCGGCGAGCAGTACTTC.

The chain uses TRBV12-3 or TRBV12-4 and TRBJ2-5; 7 bases line up with TRBD1. This CDR3 has 18 residues. V shed 2 bases, J shed 5 bases, and the junction held 17 bases outside the gene matches. The CDR3 is CASSLSRSMTGFRETQYF. The CDR3 nucleotides read TGTGCCAGCAGTTTATCACGCTCGATGACAGGGTTTCGGGAGACCCAGTACTTC.